One sample yielded the 8 T cell receptor beta chains listed below, sequenced in a study of cytotoxic CD8 clonotypes in ibrutinib-treated CLL. The assay was immunoSEQ multiplex PCR, and TCRdb's table has in-frame clones only and misses some. The repertoire holds approximately 150,000 clones, approximately 80% seen once, with about 29% in the top ten. The input for sequencing was PBMCs, taken after 12 months of ibrutinib treatment. The source is a human donor with chronic lymphocytic leukemia.

This chain links TRBV19 with TRBJ1-2; TRBD1 matches at 8 bases. The CDR3 totals 15 residues. The germline V gene has CDR1 LNHDA and CDR2 SQIVND (reference sequence). The trim removed 5 bases at V and 6 bases at J, leaving 11 bases unmatched. CDR3 DNA: TGTGCCAGTAGTCCCGCGGCAGGGGGCATAGATGGCTACACCTTC. Protein: CASSPAAGGIDGYTF.

This clone occurred a few times. The chain joins TRBV10-3 to TRBJ1-5; D uncertain. Germline assignment: CDR1 ENHRY and CDR2 SYGVKD. V was cut by 3 bases and J by 0 bases, with 6 bases left in between. The CDR3 extends over 14 amino acids. The CDR3 sequence is CAISDWGSNQPQHF. The CDR3 nucleotides are TGTGCCATCAGTGATTGGGGTAGCAATCAGCCCCAGCATTTT.

V gene TRBV9 combines with J gene TRBJ1-4, with D possibly being TRBD1 (6 bases). Germline V lookup: CDR1 SGDLS, CDR2 YYNGEE. V gave up 4 bases and J gave up 3 bases, with 16 bases separating them. The CDR3 contains 16 residues. CDR3 coding DNA: TGTGCCAGCAGCTCCGGGAGGGGGGGCCCTAATGAAAAACTGTTTTTT. Protein: CASSSGRGGPNEKLFF.

V gene TRBV5-5 combines with J gene TRBJ1-1, with D uncertain. Looked up from germline, CDR1 is SGHKS and CDR2 is YYEKEE (reference sequence). CDR3 size: 14 residues. Trimming removed 6 bases at V and 2 bases at J, with 14 bases between. The CDR3 loop reads CASTYPRPNTEAFF. In DNA form, the CDR3 reads TGTGCCAGCACCTATCCCAGGCCAAACACTGAAGCTTTCTTT.

A single count supports this clone. The V gene is TRBV23-1, the J gene TRBJ2-7; possibly TRBD1 for D (5 bases). TRBV23-1 is an open reading frame whose function is uncertain. The germline V and J ends were trimmed by 0 bases and 4 bases, with 13 bases remaining between them. The CDR3 consists of 15 residues. CDR3 region: CASSQSGARSYEQYF. DNA for the CDR3: TGCGCCAGCAGTCAATCTGGGGCGCGTTCGTACGAGCAGTACTTC.

This chain connects TRBV19 to TRBJ2-5, with TRBD2 matching over 7 bases. This CDR3 is built from 15 residues. Germline values: CDR1 LNHDA, CDR2 SQIVND (reference sequence). V shed 3 bases and J 5 bases; nucleotides not matched to a gene: 9. The CDR3 here is CASSIQAGLGETQYF. Here the CDR3 DNA reads TGTGCCAGTAGTATTCAAGCGGGATTAGGGGAGACCCAGTACTTC. Full variable domain (remainder filled in from reference TRBV19 and TRBJ2-5): DGGITQSPKYLFRKEGQNVTLSCEQNLNHDAMYWYRQDPGQGLRLIYYSQIVNDFQKGDIAEGYSVSREKKESFPLTVTSAQKNPTAFYLCASSIQAGLGETQYFGPGTRLLVL.

The sample holds a few counts of this clone. The chain joins TRBV2 to TRBJ1-5; D is uncertain. This CDR3 comprises 15 residues. V lost 5 bases, J lost 1 base, and 12 bases lay in between. The germline V gene has CDR1 SNHLY and CDR2 FYNNEI. The CDR3: CASSPRAGSNQPQHF. In DNA, the CDR3 is TGTGCCAGCAGTCCGCGAGCGGGAAGCAATCAGCCCCAGCATTTT.

This clone was recorded a few times. The V call is TRBV9, the J call TRBJ1-2; D is uncertain. The length of the CDR3 is 13 residues. In germline, CDR1 is SGDLS, CDR2 YYNGEE. Trimming stripped 3 bases from V and 6 bases from J, with 12 bases between. CDR3 sequence reads: CASSAPEGDGYTF. CDR3 DNA: TGTGCCAGCAGCGCCCCCGAGGGAGATGGCTACACCTTC.